The 3 T cell receptor beta chains below were found in one sample sequenced in a study of blood T cells in healthy people across ages. Alongside a J-beta primer mix, a sample-barcoded 5' primer served in a second PCR lasting about 7 to 12 cycles. TCRdb called the 5' RACE reads again in MiXCR, with one record for every CDR3 protein. The sample records under 1,100,000 distinct CDR3 sequences, about 23% being singletons. This sample was shared with a second study, whose subject was T cells of mothers and their children.

The material sequenced was blood. The receptors come from a girl aged 2-15 years in good health.

The rearrangement joins TRBV18 to TRBJ1-1; the match to TRBD1 covers 12 bases. Germline lookup yields CDR1 KGHSH and CDR2 LQKENI. With V trimmed by 2 bases and J by 6 bases, 4 bases remained unmatched. The CDR3 extends over 15 amino acids. The CDR3 region has the DNA TGTGCCAGCTCACCAGGGACAGGGGGCGGGTCTGAAGCTTTCTTT. Protein product: CASSPGTGGGSEAFF. The complete variable domain, with remaining parts taken from reference TRBV18 and TRBJ1-1, reads NAGVMQNPRHLVRRRGQEARLRCSPMKGHSHVYWYRQLPEEGLKFMVYLQKENIIDESGMPKERFSAEFPKEGPSILRIQQVVRGDSAAYFCASSPGTGGGSEAFFGQGTRLTVV.

The chain links TRBV29-1 to TRBJ2-4; 9 bases fit TRBD2. The CDR3 is 14 amino acids. The ends lost 4 bases at V and 8 bases at J; junction bases unmatched: 9. From germline, CDR1 is SQVTM and CDR2 ANQGSEA. The CDR3 here is CSVALAGGLDIQYF. As DNA, the CDR3 is TGCAGCGTTGCCTTGGCGGGGGGGCTGGACATTCAGTACTTC.

This clonotype was seen only a few times. V gene TRBV20-1 combines with J gene TRBJ2-3, with a weak D call TRBD2 (7 bases). Germline lookup yields CDR1 DFQATT and CDR2 SNEGSKA (reference sequence). The CDR3 is 16 residues long. V lost 5 bases to trimming and J lost 0 bases, with 18 bases between them. The CDR3 DNA sequence: TGCAGTGCTTCCGGGGGGCGGCCGGGTAGCACAGATACGCAGTATTTT. Encoded protein: CSASGGRPGSTDTQYF.